Listed below are T cell receptor beta chains from one sample, sequenced in a study of T cells in Graves' hyperthyroidism and ophthalmopathy. MiXCR, run by TCRdb on the multiplex PCR reads, gives a single entry per CDR3 protein. Of a few hundred thousand distinct CDR3 sequences in the sample, 15% to 17% were seen once. The sample was blood. The receptors shown here come from a woman in her thirties with Graves' hyperthyroidism. Both conserved end residues are part of each CDR3. Fields, in order: clone size, V gene, D gene, J gene, CDR3 DNA, CDR3 protein. D genes are given only for firm matches. Size is omitted from some rows. Given values are once, few, many or a class for expanded clones.

.	TRBV30	TRBD1	TRBJ1-2	TGTGCCTGGAGGCTACAGGGGGAAAACTATGGCTACACCTTC	CAWRLQGENYGYTF
many	TRBV2	.	TRBJ2-3	TGTGCCAGCACCCAAGACTTTACAGATACGCAGTATTTT	CASTQDFTDTQYF
.	TRBV27	.	TRBJ2-3	TGTGCCAGCTACCTGAGTAGCGAGAGGGGCCCGACCACAGATACGCAGTATTTT	CASYLSSERGPTTDTQYF
few	TRBV25-1	.	TRBJ2-1	TGTGCCAGCAGTGATACGACGGACGGAGGCAATGAGCAGTTCTTC	CASSDTTDGGNEQFF
.	TRBV7-2	.	TRBJ2-1	TGTGCCAGCAGCCCCGCCCTGGTCGGCCATGAGCAGTTCTTC	CASSPALVGHEQFF
many	TRBV28	TRBD1	TRBJ2-3	TGTGCCAGCAAGACAGGGACAGATACGCAGTATTTT	CASKTGTDTQYF
few	TRBV7-2	TRBD2	TRBJ2-7	TGTGCCAGCAGCTTCGATAGCGGGAGTCTCTCCTACGAGCAGTACTTC	CASSFDSGSLSYEQYF
many	TRBV7-9	TRBD2	TRBJ2-7	TGTGCCAGCAGGGAAAGCGGGAGGGCCCAAGAGCAGTACTTC	CASRESGRAQEQYF
.	TRBV30	.	TRBJ2-3	TGTGCCTGGAGCATGTCAGATACGCAGTATTTT	CAWSMSDTQYF
many	TRBV5-1	TRBD1	TRBJ2-1	TGCGCCAGCAGCTTTAAGCCGGGACAGACCTACAATGAGCAGTTCTTC	CASSFKPGQTYNEQFF